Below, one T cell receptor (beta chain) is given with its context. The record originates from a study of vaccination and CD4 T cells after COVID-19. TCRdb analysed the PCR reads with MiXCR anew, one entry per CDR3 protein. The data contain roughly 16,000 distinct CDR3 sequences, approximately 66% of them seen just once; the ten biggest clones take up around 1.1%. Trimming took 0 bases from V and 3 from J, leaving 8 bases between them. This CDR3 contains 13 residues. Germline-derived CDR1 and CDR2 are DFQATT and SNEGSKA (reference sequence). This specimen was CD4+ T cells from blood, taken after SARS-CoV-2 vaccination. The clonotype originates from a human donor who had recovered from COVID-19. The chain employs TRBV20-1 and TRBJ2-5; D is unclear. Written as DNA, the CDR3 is TGCAGTGCTAGAGACTACGTAGAAGAGACCCAGTACTTC. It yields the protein CSARDYVEETQYF.